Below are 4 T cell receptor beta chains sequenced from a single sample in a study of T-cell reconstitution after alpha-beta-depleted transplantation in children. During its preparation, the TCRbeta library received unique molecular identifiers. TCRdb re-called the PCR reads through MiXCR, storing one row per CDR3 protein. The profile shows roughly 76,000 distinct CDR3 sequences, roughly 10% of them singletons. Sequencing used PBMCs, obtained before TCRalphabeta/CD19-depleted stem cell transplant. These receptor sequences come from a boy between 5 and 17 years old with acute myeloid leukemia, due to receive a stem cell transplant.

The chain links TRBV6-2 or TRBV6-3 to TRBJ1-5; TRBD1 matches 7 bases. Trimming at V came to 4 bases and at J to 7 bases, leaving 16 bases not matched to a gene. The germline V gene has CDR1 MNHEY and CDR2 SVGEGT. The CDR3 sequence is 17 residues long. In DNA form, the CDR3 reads TGTGCCAGCAGTTCGACCCGAATGACAGGGCTTCGACAGCCCCAGCATTTT. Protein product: CASSSTRMTGLRQPQHF.

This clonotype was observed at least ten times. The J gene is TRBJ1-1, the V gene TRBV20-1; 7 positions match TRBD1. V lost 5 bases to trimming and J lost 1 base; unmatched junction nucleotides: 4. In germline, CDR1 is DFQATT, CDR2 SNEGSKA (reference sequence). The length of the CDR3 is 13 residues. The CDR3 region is CSALGGPNTEAFF. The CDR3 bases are TGCAGTGCTCTAGGGGGCCCGAACACTGAAGCTTTCTTT.

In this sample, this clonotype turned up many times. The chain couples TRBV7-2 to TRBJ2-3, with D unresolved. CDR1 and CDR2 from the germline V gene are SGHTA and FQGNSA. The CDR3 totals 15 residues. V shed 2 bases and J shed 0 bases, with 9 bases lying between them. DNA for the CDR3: TGTGCCAGCAGCTTAAAACGGCTGAGCACAGATACGCAGTATTTT. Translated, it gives CASSLKRLSTDTQYF. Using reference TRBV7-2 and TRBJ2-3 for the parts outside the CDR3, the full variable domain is GAGVSQSPSNKVTEKGKDVELRCDPISGHTALYWYRQSLGQGLEFLIYFQGNSAPDKSGLPSDRFSAERTGGSVSTLTIQRTQQEDSAVYLCASSLKRLSTDTQYFGPGTRLTVL.

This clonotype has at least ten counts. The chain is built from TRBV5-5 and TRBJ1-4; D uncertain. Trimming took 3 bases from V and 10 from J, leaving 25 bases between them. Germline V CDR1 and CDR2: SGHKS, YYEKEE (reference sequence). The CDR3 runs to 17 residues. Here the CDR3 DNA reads TGTGCCAGCAGCTCTGCGCTAGGCCCGATCGATTCGGTAAAACTGTTTTTT. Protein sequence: CASSSALGPIDSVKLFF.